The 25 T cell receptor beta chains below come from one sample, sequenced in a study of cytomegalovirus exposure and HLA in healthy donors. Primers: 60 Vbeta forward and 13 Jbeta reverse. Sequencing was performed with immunoSEQ multiplex PCR; in TCRdb, only in-frame clones are kept and a portion is missing. The sample gives 95,000 to 110,000 clones, roughly three quarters of which show up once; 1.5% to 2% is in the top ten. The sequenced material came from PBMCs. These TCRs come from a woman aged 40 to 50 in good health and CMV-seronegative.

The chain couples TRBV21-1 to TRBJ1-3; the listed D gene, TRBD1, was not tested against the DNA. TRBV21-1 is termed a pseudogene. This CDR3 region has 17 residues. DNA of the CDR3: TGTGCCAGCAGCAAAGACGGGACAGGTCTTGCTGGAAACACCATATATTTT. This translates into CASSKDGTGLAGNTIYF.

The chain combines TRBV7-2 with TRBJ1-1; 8 nucleotides align to TRBD1. CDR3 length equals 14 residues. Germline CDR1 is SGHTA and CDR2 is FQGNSA. J lost 4 bases, V lost 7 bases, and 8 bases had no gene match. This CDR3 reads CASNRQGSFTEAFF. The CDR3 DNA sequence: TGTGCCAGCAACAGACAGGGGTCATTCACTGAAGCTTTCTTT.

This chain's CDR3 is CATSREQYNEQFF. The DNA for the CDR3 is TGTGCCACCAGCAGAGAACAGTACAATGAGCAGTTCTTC. This chain connects TRBV15 to TRBJ2-1, with D unclear. The CDR3 length is 13 residues. Trimming pared 0 bases from V and 4 bases from J, leaving 4 bases between. The germline gives CDR1 LNHNV, CDR2 YYDKDF (reference sequence). The whole variable domain, filled in from reference TRBV15 and TRBJ2-1, reads DAMVIQNPRYQVTQFGKPVTLSCSQTLNHNVMYWYQQKSSQAPKLLFHYYDKDFNNEADTPDNFQSRRPNTSFCFLDIRSPGLGDTAMYLCATSREQYNEQFFGPGTRLTVL.

This clone showed up just a few times. The genes are TRBV5-1 and TRBJ2-1; TRBD2 aligns across 8 bases. CDR1 and CDR2 (germline): SGHRS, YFSETQ. CDR3 length equals 15 residues. V gave up 4 bases and J gave up 8 bases; unmatched junction bases: 11. The CDR3 DNA is TGCGCCAGCAGCCCGACGGAGCGGGAGAGGGATGAGCAGTTCTTC. Translated, it gives CASSPTERERDEQFF.

The V call is TRBV7-2, the J call TRBJ1-3, with D perhaps TRBD1 (5 bases). The CDR3 length is 16 residues. CDR1 is SGHTA and CDR2 is FQGNSA in the germline V gene. Trimming took 5 bases from V and 2 from J, leaving 16 bases between them. For the CDR3, the DNA is TGTGCCAGCAGCGTCTCAAGCGGAGGGGCTGGAAACACCATATATTTT. This codes for CASSVSSGGAGNTIYF.

The chain carries TRBV12-1 and TRBJ2-1; the table's TRBD2 call for D was not verified on the DNA. TRBV12-1 is assigned pseudogene status. This CDR3 spans 20 amino acids. This chain's CDR3 is CASSPRETSGIHSIYNEQFF. The CDR3 DNA reads TGTGCCAGCAGCCCCAGGGAGACTAGCGGGATACACTCGATCTACAATGAGCAGTTCTTC.

The rearrangement uses TRBV27 and TRBJ2-3; 12 nucleotides agree with TRBD1. The CDR3 has 16 residues. Germline assignment: CDR1 MNHEY and CDR2 SMNVEV (reference sequence). V shed 8 bases and J 5 bases; nucleotides not matched to a gene: 11. The CDR3 sequence: CASYPGGQGAGDTQYF. The CDR3 nucleotides read TGTGCCAGCTACCCAGGGGGACAGGGGGCCGGAGATACGCAGTATTTT.

The CDR3 bases are TGTGCCAGCAGTCCGCAGACTAGCGGGATGTACGAGCAGTACTTC. It is translated as CASSPQTSGMYEQYF. J is TRBJ2-7 and V is TRBV28, with 11 bases aligning to TRBD2. V lost 5 bases and J lost 4; bases outside the gene matches: 7. The CDR3 has 15 residues. Germline loops: CDR1 MDHEN, CDR2 SYDVKM.

The gene calls are TRBV9 and TRBJ1-5; no definite D call. There are 17 residues in the CDR3. V lost 0 bases and J 0 bases, leaving 13 bases between the germline ends. The germline CDR1 and CDR2 sequences are SGDLS and YYNGEE. In nucleotides, the CDR3 is TGTGCCAGCAGCGTAGGGGTCACGGCGGATAGCAATCAGCCCCAGCATTTT. Residues: CASSVGVTADSNQPQHF.

The chain couples TRBV7-9 to TRBJ1-1; D is uncertain. The germline gives CDR1 SEHNR, CDR2 FQNEAQ (reference sequence). V was shortened by 6 bases and J by 0 bases, with 11 bases between the two germline ends. There are 14 residues in the CDR3. Here the CDR3 reads CASRNGGVNTEAFF. For the CDR3, the DNA is TGTGCCAGCAGAAACGGAGGAGTGAACACTGAAGCTTTCTTT.

The chain couples TRBV7-9 to TRBJ2-1; D is uncertain. CDR1 is SEHNR, CDR2 FQNEAQ, per germline (reference sequence). Trimming shortened V by 4 bases and J by 7 bases, and 11 bases separated the two germline ends. The CDR3 has 13 residues. In DNA form, the CDR3 reads TGTGCCAGCAGCTCTGCTATTTCGAATGAGCAGTTCTTC. Translation gives CASSSAISNEQFF.

For the CDR3, the DNA is TGTGCCAGCAGCCAAGCCGACAGAGAGGATGGCTACACCTTC. It encodes CASSQADREDGYTF. This chain links TRBV4-2 with TRBJ1-2; TRBD1 is a possible D gene (5 bases). This CDR3 has 14 amino acids. The germline V and J ends were trimmed by 1 base and 6 bases, with 12 bases remaining between them. Germline lookup yields CDR1 LGHNA and CDR2 YNFKEQ.

V is TRBV25-1 and J is TRBJ1-5; no clear D gene. V lost 5 bases and J lost 2, with 10 bases in between. Germline CDR1 is MGHDK and CDR2 is SYGVNS. The CDR3 is 14 residues long. CDR3 protein: CASSNGIGNQPQHF. The CDR3 region has the DNA TGTGCCAGCAGTAACGGGATAGGCAATCAGCCCCAGCATTTT.

V is TRBV27 and J is TRBJ2-1; 7 bases match TRBD2. J gave up 2 bases and V 8 bases, and 6 bases lay outside the gene matches. CDR1 is MNHEY, CDR2 SMNVEV, per germline (reference sequence). CDR3 length: 14 amino acids. The DNA for the CDR3 is TGTGCCAGCGGGGGGGACGGAACCTACAATGAGCAGTTCTTC. Translation gives CASGGDGTYNEQFF.

The rearrangement joins TRBV12-5 to TRBJ1-2; 8 positions agree with TRBD1. The CDR3 is made up of 13 amino acids. V trimming: 5 bases; J trimming: 8 bases; junction bases outside the gene matches: 7. The V gene's germline CDR1 is LGHNT and CDR2 FRNRAP. This CDR3 reads CASGGQGERGYTF. The CDR3 coding sequence is TGTGCTAGTGGTGGACAGGGCGAAAGGGGCTACACCTTC.

This chain connects TRBV7-6 to TRBJ2-5; D is uncertain. Judging by the DNA end, TRBJ2-7 fits better; the J call may be wrong. The CDR3 totals 15 residues. CDR1 is SGHVS and CDR2 is FNYEAQ in the germline V gene. This chain's CDR3 is CASSPHQVNTYEQYF. The DNA for the CDR3 is TGTGCCAGCAGCCCTCATCAAGTTAATACCTACGAGCAGTACTTC.

V gene TRBV6-5 combines with J gene TRBJ2-3, with a possible D match to TRBD2 (5 bases). The length of the CDR3 is 16 residues. V lost 0 bases, J lost 2 bases, and 12 bases lay in between. The V gene's germline CDR1 is MNHEY and CDR2 SVGAGI. CDR3 in DNA: TGTGCCAGCAGTTACTCGAGTTGGGGAGCCACAGATACGCAGTATTTT. Encoded protein: CASSYSSWGATDTQYF.

As regards this clone: The junction departs from the called germline gene at one end, perhaps through a read error. This chain uses TRBV7-9 with TRBJ2-7; 8 positions match TRBD2. The CDR3 loop spans 15 amino acids. Germline V gives CDR1 SEHNR, CDR2 FQNEAQ (reference sequence). CDR3 in amino acids: CSSSLTSGGPYEQYF. In DNA form, the CDR3 reads TGTTCCAGCAGCCTAACTAGCGGAGGCCCCTACGAGCAGTACTTC.

This chain uses TRBV28 with TRBJ2-4; 9 nucleotides agree with TRBD1. This CDR3 region has 15 residues. V shed 7 bases and J 1 base; nucleotides not matched to a gene: 5. Germline V gene sequence: CDR1 MDHEN, CDR2 SYDVKM. CDR3 sequence: CASTHRGPAKNIQYF. CDR3 DNA sequence: TGTGCCAGCACGCACAGGGGGCCGGCCAAAAACATTCAGTACTTC.

This clone was picked up a small number of times. The V call is TRBV19, the J call TRBJ2-1; tentatively, D is TRBD1 (6 bases). The CDR3 runs to 15 residues. Germline CDR1 LNHDA, CDR2 SQIVND (reference sequence). V lost 6 bases and J 7 bases, leaving 19 bases between the germline ends. The CDR3 region has the DNA TGTGCCAGTAGCCTGGGGGCTCCATCTGGGAATGAGCAGTTCTTC. It yields the protein CASSLGAPSGNEQFF.

This clone was seen a single time. The chain has TRBV6-5 and TRBJ2-7; no firm D call. The CDR3 totals 12 residues. Germline V lookup: CDR1 MNHEY, CDR2 SVGAGI. The V and J ends lost 6 bases and 4 bases respectively, with 10 bases between them. The CDR3, as DNA: TGTGCCAGCAGGCTGAGTCCGTACGAGCAGTACTTC. Protein sequence: CASRLSPYEQYF.

The chain has TRBV28 and TRBJ2-1; 8 bases map to TRBD2. Germline CDR1 MDHEN, CDR2 SYDVKM. Trimming removed 10 bases from V and 4 bases from J; junction bases left unmatched: 6. This CDR3 comprises 13 residues. The CDR3: CATEAGAYNEQFF. The CDR3 DNA follows: TGTGCCACTGAAGCGGGAGCGTACAATGAGCAGTTCTTC.

In nucleotides, the CDR3 is TGCAGTGCCCAACTAGTTCATGAGCAGTTCTTC. Encoded protein: CSAQLVHEQFF. The J gene is TRBJ2-1, the V gene TRBV20-1; TRBD2 might be the D (5 bases). Germline loops: CDR1 DFQATT, CDR2 SNEGSKA (reference sequence). This CDR3 has 11 amino acids. V lost 6 bases and J lost 8, with 11 bases in between.

The chain uses TRBV7-9 and TRBJ2-5, with 9 bases identical to TRBD1. Germline V gives CDR1 SEHNR, CDR2 FQNEAQ (reference sequence). The ends lost 1 base at V and 2 bases at J; junction bases unmatched: 8. This CDR3 has 17 amino acids. In nucleotides, the CDR3 is TGTGCCAGCAGCTTAGGGCGGACAGGGGCGTTTCAAGAGACCCAGTACTTC. Amino acid sequence: CASSLGRTGAFQETQYF.

This chain connects TRBV15 to TRBJ2-1; TRBD2 matches 8 bases. CDR3 size: 15 residues. Germline V gene data show CDR1 as LNHNV and CDR2 as YYDKDF (reference sequence). J lost 2 bases, V lost 0 bases, and 0 bases had no gene match. For the CDR3, the DNA is TGTGCCACCAGCAGAGATAGCGGGGCCTACAATGAGCAGTTCTTC. Translated: CATSRDSGAYNEQFF.